Included here is one TCR beta chain sequence, with context. Which antigen it targets is not known. Including the terminal cysteine and phenylalanine, the CDR3 comprises 13 residues. No DNA is listed. CDR1 and CDR2 are drawn from the germline V gene (reference sequence): DFQATT, SNEGSKA. Data came from an Illumina HiSeq 2000. 5'RACE template switching, by which a universal primer site and unique molecular identifiers were added, was used to make TCR beta cDNA libraries. cDNA synthesis was primed from the TCR beta constant segment and was followed by two successive PCR amplification steps. Under the source paper's analysis protocol: MIGEC handled demultiplexing of the reads and grouping by UMI, while MiTCR was used to assemble and quantify clonotypes. To exclude erroneous sequences, only TCR cDNA sequences supported by at least two reads were retained. The tcR package was used for downstream repertoire analysis, and clonotypes were matched across fractions by CDR3 nucleotide sequence plus V segment. Antigen specificity was annotated against VDJdb with VDJmatch, allowing one amino acid substitution in CDR3. After the reads were reprocessed by TCRdb, one entry was made per CDR3 protein sequence, with no DNA. The authors' filters were not applied to this entry. For this sample, the table gives approximately 550,000 distinct CDR3 sequences. The top ten hold around 3.3% of the sample.

A commercial ELISA kit detecting HCMV-specific IgG in serum was used to determine HCMV serostatus. Ficoll density gradient centrifugation was used to isolate peripheral blood mononuclear cells from blood. The data are from a study of T cells expressing NK-cell markers (dated by TCRdb to the early 2020s). Notes on the research overall: Fewer than ten donors provided sorted CD3+CD56+NKG2C+, CD3+CD56+NKG2C- and CD3+CD56-NKG2C+ T-cell subsets, whose TCR beta-chain repertoires were profiled. The study sequenced eight donors, all healthy volunteers chosen at random: three men and five women. Of the eight sequenced donors, seven were found to be HCMV-seropositive and one was found to be HCMV-seronegative. Illumina HiSeq 2000/2500, MiSeq or NextSeq was used to sequence libraries as 2 x 150 bp reads.

The full study reports these points: Those dominant clonotypes were again the most abundant among CD3+CD56-NKG2C+ cells in a few donors, at about 25-60.1%. Whether the expanded NKG2C-expressing T cell clones were specific for HCMV antigens remained unclear. In six donors, the dominant CD3+CD56+NKG2C+ clonotypes were among the top 10 CD8+ clonotypes and accounted for about 1.0-7.0% of CD8+ T cells.

Sequencing used blood T cells: a sorted CD56 or NKG2C T cell subset, CD4+ or CD8+ T cells, or bulk PBMC T cells (not recorded which). The receptor's source is a man younger than 35 in good health. Donor details come from another sample of the same person, matched by shared clones. The chain is assembled from TRBV20-1 and TRBJ2-5; there is no DNA to check the TCRdb D call of TRBD2. The CDR3 region: CSVRLAVGETQYF.